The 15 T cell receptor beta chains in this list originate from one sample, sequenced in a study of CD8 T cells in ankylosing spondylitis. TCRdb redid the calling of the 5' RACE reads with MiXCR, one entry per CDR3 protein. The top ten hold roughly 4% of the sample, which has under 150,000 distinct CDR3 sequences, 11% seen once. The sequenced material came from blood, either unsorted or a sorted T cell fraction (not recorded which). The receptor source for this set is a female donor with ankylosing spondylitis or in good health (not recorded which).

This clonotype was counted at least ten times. CDR3 in DNA: TGTGCCAGCAGTCATGGGACTAGCGGCTACAATGAGCAGTTCTTC. Translation gives CASSHGTSGYNEQFF. The chain recombines TRBV11-2 with TRBJ2-1; 11 positions agree with TRBD2. Germline loops: CDR1 SGHAT, CDR2 FQNNGV. J gave up 3 bases and V 6 bases, and 4 bases lay outside the gene matches. The CDR3 is 15 residues long.

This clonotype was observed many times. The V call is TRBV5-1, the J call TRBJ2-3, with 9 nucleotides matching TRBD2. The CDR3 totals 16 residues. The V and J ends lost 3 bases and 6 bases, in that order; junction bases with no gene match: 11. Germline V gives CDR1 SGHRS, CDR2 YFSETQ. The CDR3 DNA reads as TGCGCCAGCAGCTCCTGGGGTAGCGGGAGTTTCGATACGCAGTATTTT. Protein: CASSSWGSGSFDTQYF.

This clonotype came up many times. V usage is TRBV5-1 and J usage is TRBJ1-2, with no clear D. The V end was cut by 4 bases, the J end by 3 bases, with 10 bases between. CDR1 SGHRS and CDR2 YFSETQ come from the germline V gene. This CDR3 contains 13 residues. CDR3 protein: CASSQDGDYGYTF. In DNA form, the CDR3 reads TGCGCCAGCAGCCAAGACGGAGACTATGGCTACACCTTC. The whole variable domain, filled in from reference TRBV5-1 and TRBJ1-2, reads KAGVTQTPRYLIKTRGQQVTLSCSPISGHRSVSWYQQTPGQGLQFLFEYFSETQRNKGNFPGRFSGRQFSNSRSEMNVSTLELGDSALYLCASSQDGDYGYTFGSGTRLTVV.

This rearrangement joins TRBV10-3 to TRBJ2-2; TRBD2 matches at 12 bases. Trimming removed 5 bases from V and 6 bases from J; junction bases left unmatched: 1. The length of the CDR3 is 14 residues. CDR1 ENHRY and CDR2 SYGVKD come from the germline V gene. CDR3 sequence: CAISRLAGAGELFF. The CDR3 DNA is TGTGCCATCAGTCGACTAGCGGGAGCCGGGGAGCTGTTTTTT.

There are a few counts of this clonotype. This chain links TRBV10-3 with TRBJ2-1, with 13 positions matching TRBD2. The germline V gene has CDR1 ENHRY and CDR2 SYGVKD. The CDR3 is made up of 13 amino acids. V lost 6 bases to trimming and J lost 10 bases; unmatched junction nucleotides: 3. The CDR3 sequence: CAIRGTSGEEQFF. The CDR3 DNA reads TGTGCCATCAGGGGGACTAGCGGGGAAGAGCAGTTCTTC.

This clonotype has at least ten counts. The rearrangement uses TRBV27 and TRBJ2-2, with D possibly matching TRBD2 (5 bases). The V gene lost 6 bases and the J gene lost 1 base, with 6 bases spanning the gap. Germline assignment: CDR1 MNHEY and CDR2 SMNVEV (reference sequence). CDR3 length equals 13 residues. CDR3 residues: CASRLENTGELFF. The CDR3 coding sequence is TGTGCCAGCAGACTAGAGAACACCGGGGAGCTGTTTTTT.

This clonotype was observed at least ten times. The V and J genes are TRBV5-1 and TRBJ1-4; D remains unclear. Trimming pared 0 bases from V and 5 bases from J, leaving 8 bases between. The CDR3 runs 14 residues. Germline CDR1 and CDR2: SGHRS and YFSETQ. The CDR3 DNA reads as TGCGCCAGCAGCTTGGACTCACCAAATGAAAAACTGTTTTTT. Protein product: CASSLDSPNEKLFF.

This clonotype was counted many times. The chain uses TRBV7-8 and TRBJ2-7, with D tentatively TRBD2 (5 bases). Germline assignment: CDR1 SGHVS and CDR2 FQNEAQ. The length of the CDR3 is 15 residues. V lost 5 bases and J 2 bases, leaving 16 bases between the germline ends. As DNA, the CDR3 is TGTGCCAGCAGCGCGGCAGGACTCCCTACCTACGAGCAGTACTTC. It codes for CASSAAGLPTYEQYF.

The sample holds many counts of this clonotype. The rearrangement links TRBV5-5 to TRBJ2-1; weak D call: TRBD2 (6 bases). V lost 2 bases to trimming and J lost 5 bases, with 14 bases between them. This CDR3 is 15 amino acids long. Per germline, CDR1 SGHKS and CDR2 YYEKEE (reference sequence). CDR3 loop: CASSFRVPGDNEQFF. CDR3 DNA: TGTGCCAGCAGCTTCCGGGTCCCGGGGGACAATGAGCAGTTCTTC.

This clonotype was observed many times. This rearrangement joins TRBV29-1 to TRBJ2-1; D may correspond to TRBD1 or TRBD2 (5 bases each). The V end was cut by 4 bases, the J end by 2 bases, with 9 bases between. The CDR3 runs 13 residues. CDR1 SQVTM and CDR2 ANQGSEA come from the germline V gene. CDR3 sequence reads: CSVAGATYNEQFF. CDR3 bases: TGCAGCGTTGCCGGGGCAACCTACAATGAGCAGTTCTTC.

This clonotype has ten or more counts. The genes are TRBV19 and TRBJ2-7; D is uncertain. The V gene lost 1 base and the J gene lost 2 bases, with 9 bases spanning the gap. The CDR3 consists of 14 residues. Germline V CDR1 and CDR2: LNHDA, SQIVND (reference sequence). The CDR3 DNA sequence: TGTGCCAGTAGTATAGGGGTTAGGCCCTACGAGCAGTACTTC. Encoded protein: CASSIGVRPYEQYF.

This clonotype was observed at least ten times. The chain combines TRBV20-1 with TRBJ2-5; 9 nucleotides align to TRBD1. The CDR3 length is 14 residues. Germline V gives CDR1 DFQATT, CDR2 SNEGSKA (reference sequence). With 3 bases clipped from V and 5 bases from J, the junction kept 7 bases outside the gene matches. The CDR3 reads CSARSGQGRETQYF. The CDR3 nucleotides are TGCAGTGCTAGGTCGGGACAGGGCAGGGAGACCCAGTACTTC.

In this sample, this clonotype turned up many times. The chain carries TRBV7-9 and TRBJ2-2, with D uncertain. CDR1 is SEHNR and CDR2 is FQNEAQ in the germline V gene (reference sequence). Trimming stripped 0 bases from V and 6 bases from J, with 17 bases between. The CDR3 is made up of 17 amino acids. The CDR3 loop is CASSLAYRMAAAGELFF. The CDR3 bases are TGTGCCAGCAGCTTAGCCTACAGAATGGCGGCAGCCGGGGAGCTGTTTTTT.

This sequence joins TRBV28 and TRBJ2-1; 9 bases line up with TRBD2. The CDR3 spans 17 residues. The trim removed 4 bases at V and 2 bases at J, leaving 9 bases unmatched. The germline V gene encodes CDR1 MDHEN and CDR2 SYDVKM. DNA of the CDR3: TGTGCCAGCAGTTCCCTACGTAGCGGGGGCACCTACAATGAGCAGTTCTTC. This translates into CASSSLRSGGTYNEQFF.

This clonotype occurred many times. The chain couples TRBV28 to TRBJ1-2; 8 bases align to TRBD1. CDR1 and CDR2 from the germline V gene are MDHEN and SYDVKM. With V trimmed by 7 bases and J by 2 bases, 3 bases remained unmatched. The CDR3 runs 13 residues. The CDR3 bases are TGTGCCAGCAACTGGGACAGGAACTATGGCTACACCTTC. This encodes CASNWDRNYGYTF.